This T cell receptor (beta chain) is from a study of T-cell reconstitution after alpha-beta-depleted transplantation in children. This clonotype has only a few counts. Preparation of the TCRbeta library involved a method that used unique molecular identifiers. A single record per CDR3 protein comes from TCRdb applying MiXCR to the PCR reads. The sample lists approximately 490,000 distinct CDR3 sequences, approximately 13% occurring once. The V segment lost 4 bases and the J segment 3 bases; nucleotides outside the gene matches: 12. CDR1 is KGHDR and CDR2 is SFDVKD in the germline V gene. This CDR3 comprises 19 residues.

The rearrangement uses TRBV24-1 and TRBJ2-1; 12 bases line up with TRBD2. The sequencing here drew on PBMCs from the stem cell graft donor, taken from the stem cell graft. The sequence was obtained from a human donor who donated a stem cell graft to a child with combined immunodeficiency. This CDR3 reads CATSEMTRTSGTIYNEQFF. Written as DNA, the CDR3 is TGTGCCACCAGTGAGATGACCAGGACTAGCGGGACCATCTACAATGAGCAGTTCTTC.